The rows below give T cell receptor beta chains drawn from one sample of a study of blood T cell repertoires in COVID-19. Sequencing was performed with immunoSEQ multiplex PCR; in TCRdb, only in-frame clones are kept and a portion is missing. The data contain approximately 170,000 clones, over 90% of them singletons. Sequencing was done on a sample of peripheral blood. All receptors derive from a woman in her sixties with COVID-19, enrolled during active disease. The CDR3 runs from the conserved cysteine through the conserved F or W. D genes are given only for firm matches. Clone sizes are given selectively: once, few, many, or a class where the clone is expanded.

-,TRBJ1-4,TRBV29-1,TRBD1,TGCAGCGTAGCGACAGGGGTTCAGGAAAAACTGTTTTTT,CSVATGVQEKLFF
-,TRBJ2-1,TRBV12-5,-,TGTGCTAGTGGTTTGGTACGGACGGGGGACCCCAATGAGCAGTTCTTC,CASGLVRTGDPNEQFF
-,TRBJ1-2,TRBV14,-,TGTGCCAGCAGTCCGAACGGTGGGACTTACACCTTC,CASSPNGGTYTF
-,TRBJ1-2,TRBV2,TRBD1,TGTGCCAGCAGGACAGGGATCTTCGTTGAAAACTATGGCTACACCTTC,CASRTGIFVENYGYTF
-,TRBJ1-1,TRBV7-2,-,TGTGCCAGCAGCTTAATCCCAGGAAACACTGAAGCTTTCTTT,CASSLIPGNTEAFF
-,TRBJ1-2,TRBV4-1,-,TGCGCCAGCAGCCAAGACAGGATATATGGCTACACCTTC,CASSQDRIYGYTF
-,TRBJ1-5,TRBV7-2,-,TGTGCCAGCAGCTTCGACAGAAGTAATCAGCCCCAGCATTTT,CASSFDRSNQPQHF
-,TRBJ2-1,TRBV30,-,TGTGCCTGGAGTGTAGCCGATCTAGCCGAAAATGAGCAGTTCTTC,CAWSVADLAENEQFF
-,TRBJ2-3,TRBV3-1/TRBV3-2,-,TGTGCCAGCAGCTCAGGGGATTCTGGCACAGATACGCAGTATTTT,CASSSGDSGTDTQYF
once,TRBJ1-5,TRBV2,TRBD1,TGTGCCAGCAGGGGCTCAGGGGGCGGCAATCAGCCCCAGCATTTT,CASRGSGGGNQPQHF
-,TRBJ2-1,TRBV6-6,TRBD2,TGTGCCAGCAGCCCAACTAGCGGGGGGGCCGGGGAGCAGTTCTTC,CASSPTSGGAGEQFF
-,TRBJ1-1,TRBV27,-,TGTGCCAGCAGTTTTGTACAGGGCGGCACTGAAGCTTTCTTT,CASSFVQGGTEAFF
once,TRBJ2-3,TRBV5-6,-,TGTGCCAGCAGCTTGAATAAGAAGCGGGTGTCAGATACGCAGTATTTT,CASSLNKKRVSDTQYF
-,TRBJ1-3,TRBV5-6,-,TGTGCCAGCAGCTTGGACGGAGGTTACGTCCACACCATATATTTT,CASSLDGGYVHTIYF